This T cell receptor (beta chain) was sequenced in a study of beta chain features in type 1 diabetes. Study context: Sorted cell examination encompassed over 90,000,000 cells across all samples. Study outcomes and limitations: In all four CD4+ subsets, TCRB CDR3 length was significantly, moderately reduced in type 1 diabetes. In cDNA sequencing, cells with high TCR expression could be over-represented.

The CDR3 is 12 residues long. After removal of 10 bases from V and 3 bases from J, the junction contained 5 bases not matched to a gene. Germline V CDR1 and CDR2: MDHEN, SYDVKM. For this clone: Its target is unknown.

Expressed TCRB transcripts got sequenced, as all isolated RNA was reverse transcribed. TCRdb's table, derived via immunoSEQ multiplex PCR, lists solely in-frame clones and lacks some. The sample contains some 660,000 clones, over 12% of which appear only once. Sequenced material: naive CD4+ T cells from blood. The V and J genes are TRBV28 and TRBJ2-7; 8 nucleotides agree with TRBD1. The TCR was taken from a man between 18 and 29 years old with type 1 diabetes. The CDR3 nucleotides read TGTGCCATCGAGGGGACAGGCTACGAGCAGTACTTC. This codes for CAIEGTGYEQYF.